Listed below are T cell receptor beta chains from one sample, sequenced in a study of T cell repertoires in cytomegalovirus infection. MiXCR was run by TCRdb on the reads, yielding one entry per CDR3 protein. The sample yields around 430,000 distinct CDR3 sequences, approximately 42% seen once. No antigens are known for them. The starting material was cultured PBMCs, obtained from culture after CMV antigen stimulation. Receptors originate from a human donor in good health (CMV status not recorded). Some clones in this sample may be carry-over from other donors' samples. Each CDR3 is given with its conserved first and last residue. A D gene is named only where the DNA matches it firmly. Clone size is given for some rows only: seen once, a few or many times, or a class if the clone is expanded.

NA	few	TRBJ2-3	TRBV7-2	TGTGCCAGCAGCACCGATAGGGTTATCACAGATACGCAGTATTTT	CASSTDRVITDTQYF
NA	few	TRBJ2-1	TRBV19	TGTGCCAGTAGTATAATTCGGGGGGCGAATGAGCAGTTCTTC	CASSIIRGANEQFF
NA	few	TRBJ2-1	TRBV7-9	TGTGCCAGCAGCTTAGCGGGAGCAGGTGAGCAGTTCTTC	CASSLAGAGEQFF
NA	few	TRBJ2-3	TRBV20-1	TGCAGTGCTAGTCGAGGGGATACAGATACGCAGTATTTT	CSASRGDTDTQYF
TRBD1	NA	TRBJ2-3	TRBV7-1	TGTGCCAGCAGCTCTCCGACAGGGGGAGGCACAGATACGCAGTATTTT	CASSSPTGGGTDTQYF
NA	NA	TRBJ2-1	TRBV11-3	TGTGCCAGCAGCGTAGGCTCCGATTACAATGAGCAGTTCTTC	CASSVGSDYNEQFF
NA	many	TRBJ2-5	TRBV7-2	TGTGCCAGCAGCTTAGGGGGTGTAGAGACCCAGTACTTC	CASSLGGVETQYF
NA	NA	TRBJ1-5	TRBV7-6	TGTGCCAGCAGCTACGGGGGGGCTAATCAGCCCCAGCATTTT	CASSYGGANQPQHF
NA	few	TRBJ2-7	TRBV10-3	TGTGCCATCAGTGAGGACTGGACGGTGTACTTC	CAISEDWTVYF
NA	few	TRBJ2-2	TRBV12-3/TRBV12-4	TGTGCCAGCAGTCTCACCACTACCCGGGTCGTGCTGTTTTTT	CASSLTTTRVVLFF
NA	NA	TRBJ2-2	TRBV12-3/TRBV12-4	TGTGCCAGCAGTTTAAACTCGGGGAAGGGTCGCTCCGGGACAACGACCGGGGAGCTGTTTTTT	CASSLNSGKGRSGTTTGELFF
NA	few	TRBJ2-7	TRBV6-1	TGTGCCAGCAGTGCTACGCGGCAGGGACCCACCTACGAGCAGTACTTC	CASSATRQGPTYEQYF
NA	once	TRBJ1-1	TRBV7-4	TGTGCCAGCATCACGAGTGGGGGGAACACTGAAGCTTTCTTT	CASITSGGNTEAFF
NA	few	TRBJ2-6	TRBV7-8	TGTGCCAGCAGCTTCAGGGCCCCAGGGGACCTGCACTCTGGGGCCAACGTCCTGACTTTC	CASSFRAPGDLHSGANVLTF
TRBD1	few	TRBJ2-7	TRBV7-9	TGTGCCAGCAGCTTCAGGGGACAGGGGTCCTACGAGCAGTACTTC	CASSFRGQGSYEQYF
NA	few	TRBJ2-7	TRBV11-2	TGTGCCAGCAGCTTAGAAGGGAGCGCCTACGAGCAGTACTTC	CASSLEGSAYEQYF
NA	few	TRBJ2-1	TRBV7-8	TGTGCCAGCAGCCCTACAGGGTCCTACAATGAGCAGTTCTTC	CASSPTGSYNEQFF
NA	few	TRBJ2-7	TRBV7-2	TGTGCCAGCAGCTTGGGGGCCGACTGGGAGCAGTACTTC	CASSLGADWEQYF
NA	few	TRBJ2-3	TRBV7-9	TGTGCCAGCAGCTCAACCGCGGGCAGCGGCACAGATACGCAGTATTTT	CASSSTAGSGTDTQYF
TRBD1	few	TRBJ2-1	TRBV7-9	TGTGCCAGCAGCCTCCGACAGGGGCTCTACAATGAGCAGTTCTTC	CASSLRQGLYNEQFF
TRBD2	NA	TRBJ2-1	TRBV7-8	TGTGCCAGCAGCCCCCCGCGGGGGAACTCCTACAATGAGCAGTTCTTC	CASSPPRGNSYNEQFF
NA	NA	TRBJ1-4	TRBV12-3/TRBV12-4	TGTGCCAGCAGCTCCACGTCTGAAAAACTGTTTTTT	CASSSTSEKLFF
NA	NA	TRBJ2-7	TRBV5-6	TGTGCCAGCAGCCCCACCCTATGGGGAAGCTACGAGCAGTACTTC	CASSPTLWGSYEQYF
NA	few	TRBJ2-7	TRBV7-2	TGTGCCAGCAGCCCCGGGGGTCAATCTTACGAGCAGTACTTC	CASSPGGQSYEQYF
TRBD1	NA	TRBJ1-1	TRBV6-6	TGTGCCAGCAGTTACTCACAGGGGGCTTGGAACACTGAAGCTTTCTTT	CASSYSQGAWNTEAFF
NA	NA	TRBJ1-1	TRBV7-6	TGTGCCAGCAGCGACAGAGGGGCCACTGAAGCTTTCTTT	CASSDRGATEAFF
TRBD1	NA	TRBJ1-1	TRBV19	TGTGCCAGTAGAAGACAGGGGTCTGTCACTGAAGCTTTCTTT	CASRRQGSVTEAFF
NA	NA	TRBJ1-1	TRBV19	TGTGCCAGTAGTCTCGCAGGCTCTCTCGGGCGGAACACTGAAGCTTTCTTT	CASSLAGSLGRNTEAFF
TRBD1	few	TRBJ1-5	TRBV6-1	TGTGCCAGCAGGGTAAACAGGGGGCCTCAGCCCCAGCATTTT	CASRVNRGPQPQHF
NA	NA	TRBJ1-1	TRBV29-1	TGCAGCGTGGGGTGGGGGGAAACTTTCTTT	CSVGWGETFF
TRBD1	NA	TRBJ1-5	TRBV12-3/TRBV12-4	TGTGCCAGCAGTGGGGACAGGCTGCCCCAGCATTTT	CASSGDRLPQHF
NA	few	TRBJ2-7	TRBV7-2	TGTGCCAGCAGCTTAGACCGGGACGACCCCTACGAGCAGTACTTC	CASSLDRDDPYEQYF
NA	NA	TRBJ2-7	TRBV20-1	TGCAGTGCAAGATATGCTAGCTCCTACGAGCAGTACTTC	CSARYASSYEQYF
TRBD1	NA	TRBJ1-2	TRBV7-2	TGTGCCAGCAGCTTATCGTCCCCATCGGGAGGGGGCGGCTACACCTTC	CASSLSSPSGGGGYTF